This is a list of T cell receptor beta chains from one sample in a study of OX40 agonist ivuxolimab in advanced cancers. Only in-frame clones appear in the TCRdb table, and some are missing; sequencing was by immunoSEQ multiplex PCR. This sample has approximately 21,000 clones; about 79% occur once, and the top ten carry roughly 29%. Material: CD4+ or CD8+ T cells sorted from blood, obtained in a trial of the OX40 agonist ivuxolimab. These receptors were collected from an adult with an advanced solid tumor such as melanoma, head and neck, liver or kidney cancer. Both conserved end residues are part of each CDR3. Rows give clone size only sometimes, using once, few, many, or a class for an expanded clone.

v_gene,abundance,CDR3aa
TRBV6-1,few,CASSEGPQPYNEQFF
TRBV7-6,.,CASSLLSLPMGQYF
TRBV4-1,.,CASSPRDTSNEKLFF
TRBV30,.,CAFSRTSGRLDTQYF
TRBV6-5,.,CASIPQGTGEAFF
TRBV5-4,.,CASSLAPPSREQYF
TRBV30,.,CAWRVKPRRSTDTQYF
TRBV5-1,.,CASSLGALYEQYF
TRBV13,.,CASSSRGRDTDTQYF
TRBV28,.,CASSPPSGDLAKNIQYF
TRBV7-2,.,CASSPSSNQPQHF
TRBV5-1,once,CASSLVGAGGPYNEQFF
TRBV14,medium-sized,CASSQEAQKNTEAFF
TRBV13,.,CASEAGRSGELFF
TRBV19,.,CASSNSDRGVSYEQYF
TRBV7-2,.,CASSLAVRSSYEQYF